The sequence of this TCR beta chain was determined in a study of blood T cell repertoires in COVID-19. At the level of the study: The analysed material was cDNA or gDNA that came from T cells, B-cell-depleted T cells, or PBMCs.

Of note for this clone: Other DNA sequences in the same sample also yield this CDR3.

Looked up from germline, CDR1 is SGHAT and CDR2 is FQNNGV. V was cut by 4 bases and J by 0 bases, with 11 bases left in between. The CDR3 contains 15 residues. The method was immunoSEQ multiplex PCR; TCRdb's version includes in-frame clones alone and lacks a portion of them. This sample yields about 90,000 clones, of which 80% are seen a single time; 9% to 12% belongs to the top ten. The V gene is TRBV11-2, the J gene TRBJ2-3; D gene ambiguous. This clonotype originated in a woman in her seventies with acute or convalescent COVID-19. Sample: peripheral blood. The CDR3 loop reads CASSSQRSSTDTQYF. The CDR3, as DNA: TGTGCCAGCAGCTCCCAGCGTTCTAGCACAGATACGCAGTATTTT. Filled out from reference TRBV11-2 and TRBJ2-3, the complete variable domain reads EAGVAQSPRYKIIEKRQSVAFWCNPISGHATLYWYQQILGQGPKLLIQFQNNGVVDDSQLPKDRFSAERLKGVDSTLKIQPAKLEDSAVYLCASSSQRSSTDTQYFGPGTRLTVL.